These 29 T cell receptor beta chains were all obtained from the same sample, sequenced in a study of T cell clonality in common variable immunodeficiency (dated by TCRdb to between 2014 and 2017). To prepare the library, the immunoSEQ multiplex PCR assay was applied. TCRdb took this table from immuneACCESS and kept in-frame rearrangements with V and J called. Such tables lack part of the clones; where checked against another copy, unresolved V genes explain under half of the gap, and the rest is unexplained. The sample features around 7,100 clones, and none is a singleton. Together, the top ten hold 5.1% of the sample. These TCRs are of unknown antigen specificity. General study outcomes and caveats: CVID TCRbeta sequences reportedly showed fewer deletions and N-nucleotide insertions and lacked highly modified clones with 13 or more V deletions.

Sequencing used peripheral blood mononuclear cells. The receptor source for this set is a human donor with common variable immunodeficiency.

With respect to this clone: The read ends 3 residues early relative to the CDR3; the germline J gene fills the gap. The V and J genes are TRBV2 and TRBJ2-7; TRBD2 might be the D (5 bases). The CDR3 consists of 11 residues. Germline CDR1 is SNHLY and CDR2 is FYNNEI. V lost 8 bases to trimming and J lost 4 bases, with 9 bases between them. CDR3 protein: CASGLTYEQYF. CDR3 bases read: TGTGCCAGCGGACTGACTTACGAG.

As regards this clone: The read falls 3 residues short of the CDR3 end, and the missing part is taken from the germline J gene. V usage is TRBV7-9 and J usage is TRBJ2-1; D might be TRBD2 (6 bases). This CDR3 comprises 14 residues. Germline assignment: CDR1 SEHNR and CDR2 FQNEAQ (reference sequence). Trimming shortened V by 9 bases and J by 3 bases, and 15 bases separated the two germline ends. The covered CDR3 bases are TGTGCCAGTTCGGGGGAGTCGTTCTACAATGAG. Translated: CASSGESFYNE. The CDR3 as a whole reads CASSGESFYNEQFF.

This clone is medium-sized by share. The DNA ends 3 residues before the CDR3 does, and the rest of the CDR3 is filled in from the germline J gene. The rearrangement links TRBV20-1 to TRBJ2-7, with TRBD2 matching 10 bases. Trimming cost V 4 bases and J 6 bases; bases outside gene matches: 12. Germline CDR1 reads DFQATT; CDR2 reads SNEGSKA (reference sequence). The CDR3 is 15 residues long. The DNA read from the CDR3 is TGCAGTGCTACTCCCAGCGGGAGGGAAATAGCCGAG. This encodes CSATPSGREIAE. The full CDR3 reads CSATPSGREIAEQYF.

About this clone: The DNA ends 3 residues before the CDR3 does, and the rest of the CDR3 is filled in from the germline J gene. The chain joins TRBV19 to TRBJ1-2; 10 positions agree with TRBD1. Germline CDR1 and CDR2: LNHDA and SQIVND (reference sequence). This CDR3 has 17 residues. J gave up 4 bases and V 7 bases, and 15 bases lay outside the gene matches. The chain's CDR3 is CASTIFSGQGMSYGYTF. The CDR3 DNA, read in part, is TGTGCCAGTACCATATTTTCGGGACAGGGGATGTCCTATGGC.

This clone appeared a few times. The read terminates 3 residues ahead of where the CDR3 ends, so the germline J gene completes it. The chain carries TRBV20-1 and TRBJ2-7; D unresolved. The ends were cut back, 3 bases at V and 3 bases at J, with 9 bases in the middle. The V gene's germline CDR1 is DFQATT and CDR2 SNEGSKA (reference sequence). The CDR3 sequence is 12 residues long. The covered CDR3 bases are TGCAGTGCTAGCCCCTACGACTACGAG. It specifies CSASPYDYE. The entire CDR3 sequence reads CSASPYDYEQYF.

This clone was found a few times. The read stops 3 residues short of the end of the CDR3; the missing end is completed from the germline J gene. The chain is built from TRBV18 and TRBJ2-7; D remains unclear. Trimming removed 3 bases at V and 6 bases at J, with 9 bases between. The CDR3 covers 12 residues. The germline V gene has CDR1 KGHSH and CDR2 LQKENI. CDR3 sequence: CASSPYPTEQYF. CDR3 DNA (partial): TGTGCCAGCTCACCTTATCCTACCGAG.

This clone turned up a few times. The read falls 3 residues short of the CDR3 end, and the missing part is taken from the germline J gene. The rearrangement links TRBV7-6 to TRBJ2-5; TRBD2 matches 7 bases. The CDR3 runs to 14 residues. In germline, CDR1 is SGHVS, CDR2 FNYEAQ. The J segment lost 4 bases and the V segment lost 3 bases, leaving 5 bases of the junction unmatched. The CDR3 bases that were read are TGTGCCAGCAGCTTTAGGACTAGTGGAGAGACC. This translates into CASSFRTSGET. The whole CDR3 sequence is CASSFRTSGETQYF.

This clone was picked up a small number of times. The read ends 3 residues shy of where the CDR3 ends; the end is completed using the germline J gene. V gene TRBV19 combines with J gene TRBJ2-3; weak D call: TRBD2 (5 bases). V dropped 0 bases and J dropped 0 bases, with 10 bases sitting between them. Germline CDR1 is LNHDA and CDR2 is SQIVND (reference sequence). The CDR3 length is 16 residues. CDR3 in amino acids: CASSIDRGGSTDTQYF. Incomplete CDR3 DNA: TGTGCCAGTAGTATAGATCGAGGCGGGAGCACAGATACG.

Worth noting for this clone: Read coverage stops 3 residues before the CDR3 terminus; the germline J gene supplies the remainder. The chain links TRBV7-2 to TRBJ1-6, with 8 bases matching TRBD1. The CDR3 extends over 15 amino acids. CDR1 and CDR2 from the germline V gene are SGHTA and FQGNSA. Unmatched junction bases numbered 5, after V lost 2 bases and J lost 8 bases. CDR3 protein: CASSLRQGRDSPLHF. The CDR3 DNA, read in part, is TGTGCCAGCAGCTTAAGACAGGGGAGGGATTCACCC.

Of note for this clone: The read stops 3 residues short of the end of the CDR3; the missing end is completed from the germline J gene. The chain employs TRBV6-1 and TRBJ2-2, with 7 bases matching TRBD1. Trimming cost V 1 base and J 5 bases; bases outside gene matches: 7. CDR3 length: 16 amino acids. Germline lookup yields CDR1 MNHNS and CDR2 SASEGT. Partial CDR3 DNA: TGTGCCAGCAGTGAAGACATTGACAGGGCAACCGGGGAG. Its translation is CASSEDIDRATGE. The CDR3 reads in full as CASSEDIDRATGELFF.

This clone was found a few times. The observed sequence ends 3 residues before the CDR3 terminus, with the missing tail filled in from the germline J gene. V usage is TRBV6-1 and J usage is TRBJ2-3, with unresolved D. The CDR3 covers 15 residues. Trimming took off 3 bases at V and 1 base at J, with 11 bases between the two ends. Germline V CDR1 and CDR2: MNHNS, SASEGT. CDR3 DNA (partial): TGTGCCAGCAGTGACCTCGCCCGGGGCACAGATACG. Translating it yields CASSDLARGTDT. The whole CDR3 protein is CASSDLARGTDTQYF.

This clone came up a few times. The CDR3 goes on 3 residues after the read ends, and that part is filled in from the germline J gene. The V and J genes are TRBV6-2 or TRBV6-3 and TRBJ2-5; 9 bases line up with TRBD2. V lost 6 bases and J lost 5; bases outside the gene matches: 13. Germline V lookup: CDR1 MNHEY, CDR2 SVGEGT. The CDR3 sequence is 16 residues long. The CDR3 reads CASRTISGRSPETQYF. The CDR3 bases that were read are TGTGCCAGCAGGACTATCAGCGGGAGGAGCCCGGAGACC.

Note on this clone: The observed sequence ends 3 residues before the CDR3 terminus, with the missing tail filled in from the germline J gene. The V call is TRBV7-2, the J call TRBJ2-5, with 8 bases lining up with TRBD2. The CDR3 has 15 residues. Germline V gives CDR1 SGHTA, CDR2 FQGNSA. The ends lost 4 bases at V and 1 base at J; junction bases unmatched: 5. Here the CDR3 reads CASSSLAGSQETQYF. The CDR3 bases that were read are TGTGCCAGCAGCTCCTTAGCGGGGTCCCAAGAGACC.

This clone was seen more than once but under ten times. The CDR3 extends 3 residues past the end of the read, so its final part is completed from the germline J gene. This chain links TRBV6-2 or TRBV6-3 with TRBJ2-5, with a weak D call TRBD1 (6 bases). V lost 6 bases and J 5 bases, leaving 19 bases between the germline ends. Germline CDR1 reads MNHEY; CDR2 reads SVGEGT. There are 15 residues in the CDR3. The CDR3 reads CASSLGQSQGETQYF. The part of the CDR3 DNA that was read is TGTGCCAGCAGCCTTGGACAGAGCCAGGGGGAGACC.

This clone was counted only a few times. CDR3 DNA, as far as it was read: TGCAGTGCTAGAACCGGCCTAGCGGGGCCAATTGGCCAAGAGACC. This gives the protein CSARTGLAGPIGQET. The whole CDR3 protein is CSARTGLAGPIGQETQYF. The chain uses TRBV20-1 and TRBJ2-5, with 9 nucleotides matching TRBD2. The read gets to within 3 residues of the CDR3 end, and the germline J gene fills in the rest. With V trimmed by 2 bases and J by 1 base, 14 bases remained unmatched. The length of the CDR3 is 18 residues. Germline CDR1 is DFQATT and CDR2 is SNEGSKA (reference sequence).

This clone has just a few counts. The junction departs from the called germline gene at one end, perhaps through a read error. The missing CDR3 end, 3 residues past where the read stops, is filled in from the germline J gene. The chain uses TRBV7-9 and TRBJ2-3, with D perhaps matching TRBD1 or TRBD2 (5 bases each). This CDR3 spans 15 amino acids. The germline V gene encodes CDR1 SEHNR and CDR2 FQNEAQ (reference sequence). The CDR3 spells CPSSLRGVGTDTQYF. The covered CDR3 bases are TGTCCCAGCAGCCTACGAGGGGTCGGCACAGATACG.

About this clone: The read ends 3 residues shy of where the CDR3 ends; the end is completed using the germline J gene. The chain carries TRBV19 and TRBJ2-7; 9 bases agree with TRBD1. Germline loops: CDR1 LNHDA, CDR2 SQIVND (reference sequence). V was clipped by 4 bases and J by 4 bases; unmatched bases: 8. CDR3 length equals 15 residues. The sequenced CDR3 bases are TGTGCCAGTAGTACGGGACAGGGTGTTGAGTACGAG. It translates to CASSTGQGVEYE. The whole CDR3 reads CASSTGQGVEYEQYF.

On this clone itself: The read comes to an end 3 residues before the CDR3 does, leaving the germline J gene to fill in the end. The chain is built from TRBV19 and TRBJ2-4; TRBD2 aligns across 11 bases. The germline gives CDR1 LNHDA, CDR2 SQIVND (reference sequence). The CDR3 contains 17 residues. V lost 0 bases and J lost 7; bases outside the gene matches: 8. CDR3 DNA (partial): TGTGCCAGTAGTATAGACCCCCGGGTAGCGGGAGGGAACATT. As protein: CASSIDPRVAGGNI. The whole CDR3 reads CASSIDPRVAGGNIQYF.

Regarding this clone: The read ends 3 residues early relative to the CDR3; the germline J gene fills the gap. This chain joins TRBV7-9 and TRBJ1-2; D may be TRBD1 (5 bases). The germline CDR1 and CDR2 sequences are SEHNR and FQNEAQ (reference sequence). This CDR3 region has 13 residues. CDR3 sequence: CASTEGALRGYTF. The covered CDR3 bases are TGTGCCAGCACCGAAGGGGCATTAAGGGGC. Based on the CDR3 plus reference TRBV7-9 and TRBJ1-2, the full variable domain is DTGVSQNPRHKITKRGQNVTFRCDPISEHNRLYWYRQTLGQGPEFLTYFQNEAQLEKSRLLSDRFSAERPKGSFSTLEIQRTEQGDSAMYLCASTEGALRGYTFGSGTRLTVV.

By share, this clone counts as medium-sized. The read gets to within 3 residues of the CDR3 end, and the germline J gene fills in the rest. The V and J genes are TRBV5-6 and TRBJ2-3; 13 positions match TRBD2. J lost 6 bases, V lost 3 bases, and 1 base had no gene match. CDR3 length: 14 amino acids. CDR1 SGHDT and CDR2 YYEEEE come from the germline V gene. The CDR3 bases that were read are TGTGCCAGCAGCTCACTAGCGGGGGGGGATACG. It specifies CASSSLAGGDT. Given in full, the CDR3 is CASSSLAGGDTQYF.

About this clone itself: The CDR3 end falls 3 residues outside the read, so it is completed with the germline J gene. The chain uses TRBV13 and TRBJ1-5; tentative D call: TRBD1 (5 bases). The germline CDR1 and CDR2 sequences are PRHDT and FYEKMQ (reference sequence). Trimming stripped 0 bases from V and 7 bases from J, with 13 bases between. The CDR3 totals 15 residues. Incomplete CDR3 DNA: TGTGCCAGCAGCTTAGGGGAGGGGCTAGAACAGCCC. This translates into CASSLGEGLEQP. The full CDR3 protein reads CASSLGEGLEQPQHF. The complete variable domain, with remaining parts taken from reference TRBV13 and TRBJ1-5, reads AAGVIQSPRHLIKEKRETATLKCYPIPRHDTVYWYQQGPGQDPQFLISFYEKMQSDKGSIPDRFSAQQFSDYHSELNMSSLELGDSALYFCASSLGEGLEQPQHFGDGTRLSIL.

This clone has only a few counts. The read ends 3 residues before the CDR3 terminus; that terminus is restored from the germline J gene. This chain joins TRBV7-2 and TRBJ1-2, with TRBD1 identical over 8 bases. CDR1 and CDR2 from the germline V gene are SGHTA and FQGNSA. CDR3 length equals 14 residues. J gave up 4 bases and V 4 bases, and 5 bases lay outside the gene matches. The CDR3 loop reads CASSSSDRVYGYTF. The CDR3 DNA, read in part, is TGTGCCAGCAGCTCATCGGACAGGGTCTATGGC.

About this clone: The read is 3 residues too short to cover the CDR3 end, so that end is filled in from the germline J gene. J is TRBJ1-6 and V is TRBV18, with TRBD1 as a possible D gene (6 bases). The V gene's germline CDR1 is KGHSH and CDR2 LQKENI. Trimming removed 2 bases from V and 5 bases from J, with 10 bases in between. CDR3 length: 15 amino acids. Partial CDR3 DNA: TGTGCCAGCTCACCAGTCGGGACAAATAATTCACCC. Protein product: CASSPVGTNNSP. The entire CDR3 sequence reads CASSPVGTNNSPLHF.

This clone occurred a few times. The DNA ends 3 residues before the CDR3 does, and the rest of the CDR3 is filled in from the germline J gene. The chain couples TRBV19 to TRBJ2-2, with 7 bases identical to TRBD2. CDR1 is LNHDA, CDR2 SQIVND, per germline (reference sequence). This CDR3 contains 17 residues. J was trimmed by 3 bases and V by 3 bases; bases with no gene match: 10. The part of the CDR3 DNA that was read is TGTGCCAGTAGTATCGGCTTCGGGCTAGCGGACACCGGGGAG. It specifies CASSIGFGLADTGE. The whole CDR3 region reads CASSIGFGLADTGELFF.

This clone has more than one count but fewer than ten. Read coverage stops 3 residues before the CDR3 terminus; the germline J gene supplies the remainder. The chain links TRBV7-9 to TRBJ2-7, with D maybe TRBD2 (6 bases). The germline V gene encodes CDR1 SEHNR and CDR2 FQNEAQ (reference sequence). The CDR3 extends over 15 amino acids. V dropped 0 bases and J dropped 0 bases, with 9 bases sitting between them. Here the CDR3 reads CASSLAGGLSYEQYF. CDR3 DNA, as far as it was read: TGTGCCAGCAGCTTAGCAGGAGGGCTCTCCTACGAG.

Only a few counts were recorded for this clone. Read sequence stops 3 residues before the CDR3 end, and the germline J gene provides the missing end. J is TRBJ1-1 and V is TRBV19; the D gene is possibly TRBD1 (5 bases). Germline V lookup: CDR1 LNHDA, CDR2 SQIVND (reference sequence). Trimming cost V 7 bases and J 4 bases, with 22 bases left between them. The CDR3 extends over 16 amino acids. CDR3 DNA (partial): TGTGCCAGTACCACCCTCGGGGGGGGAAAGAGCACTGAA. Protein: CASTTLGGGKSTE. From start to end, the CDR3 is CASTTLGGGKSTEAFF.

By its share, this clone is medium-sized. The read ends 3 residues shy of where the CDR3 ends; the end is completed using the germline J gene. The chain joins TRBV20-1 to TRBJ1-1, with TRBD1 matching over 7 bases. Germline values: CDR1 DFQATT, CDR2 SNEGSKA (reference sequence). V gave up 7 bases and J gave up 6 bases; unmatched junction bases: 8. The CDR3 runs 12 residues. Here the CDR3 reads CSVYDRAAEAFF. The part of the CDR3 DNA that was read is TGCAGTGTTTATGACAGGGCTGCTGAA.

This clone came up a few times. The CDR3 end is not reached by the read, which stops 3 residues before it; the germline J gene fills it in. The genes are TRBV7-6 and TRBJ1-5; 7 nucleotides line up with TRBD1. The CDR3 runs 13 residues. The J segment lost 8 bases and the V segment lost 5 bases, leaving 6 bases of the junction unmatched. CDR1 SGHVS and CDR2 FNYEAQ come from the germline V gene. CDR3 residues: CASSLGQAEPQHF. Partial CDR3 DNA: TGTGCCAGCAGCCTCGGACAGGCTGAGCCC.

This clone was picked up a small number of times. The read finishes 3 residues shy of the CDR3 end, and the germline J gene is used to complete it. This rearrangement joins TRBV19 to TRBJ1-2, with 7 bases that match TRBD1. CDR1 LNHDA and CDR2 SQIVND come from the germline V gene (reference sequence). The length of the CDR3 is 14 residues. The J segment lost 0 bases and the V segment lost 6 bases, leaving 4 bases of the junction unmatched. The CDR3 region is CASSLTGSNYGYTF. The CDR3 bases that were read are TGTGCCAGTAGCCTGACAGGGTCTAACTATGGC.